This record concerns one T cell receptor (beta chain) sequence. Negative isolation yielded CD4+ and CD8+ T cells, and FACS enriched TEMRA cells. Random hexamers served to reverse transcribe roughly 0.45 to 1 ug RNA. MiXCR was run by TCRdb on the immunoSEQ multiplex PCR reads, yielding one entry per CDR3 protein. The sample carries hundreds of thousands of distinct CDR3 sequences, 85% to 95% recorded once. The entry originates in a study of CD8 T cells in Susac syndrome. Trimming shortened V by 0 bases and J by 6 bases, and 6 bases separated the two germline ends. The V gene's germline CDR1 is GTSNPN and CDR2 SVGIG (reference sequence). CDR3 length equals 12 residues.

The TCR sequence derives from a human donor with multiple sclerosis. The chain employs TRBV30 and TRBJ2-1; D is unclear. The sample comprised CD4+ T cells from PBMCs. For the CDR3, the DNA is TGTGCCTGGAGTGTGGTTATCAATGAGCAGTTCTTC. It codes for CAWSVVINEQFF.